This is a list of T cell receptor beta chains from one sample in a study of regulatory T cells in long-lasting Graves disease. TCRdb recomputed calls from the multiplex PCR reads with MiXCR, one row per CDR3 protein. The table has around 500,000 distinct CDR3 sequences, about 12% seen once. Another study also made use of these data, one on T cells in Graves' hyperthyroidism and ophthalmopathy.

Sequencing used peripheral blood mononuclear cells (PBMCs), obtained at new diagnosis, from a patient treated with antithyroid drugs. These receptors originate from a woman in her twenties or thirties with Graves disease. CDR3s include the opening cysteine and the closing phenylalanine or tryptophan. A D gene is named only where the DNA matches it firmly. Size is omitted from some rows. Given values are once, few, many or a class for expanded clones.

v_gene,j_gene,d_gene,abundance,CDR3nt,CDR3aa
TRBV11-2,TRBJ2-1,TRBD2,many,TGTGCCAGCAGCTTAGGCCGACTAGCCACCCCCTACAATGAGCAGTTCTTC,CASSLGRLATPYNEQFF
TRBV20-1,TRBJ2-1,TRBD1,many,TGCAGTGCTACCGGACAGGGGGCTTACAATGAGCAGTTCTTC,CSATGQGAYNEQFF
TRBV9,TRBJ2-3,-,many,TGTGCCAGCAGCTCGGGACCGCGCTCCTTCACAGATACGCAGTATTTT,CASSSGPRSFTDTQYF
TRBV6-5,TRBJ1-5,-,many,TGTGCCAGCAGTTCTCGCAGGGGAGGTAATCAGCCCCAGCATTTT,CASSSRRGGNQPQHF
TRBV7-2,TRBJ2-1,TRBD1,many,TGTGCCAGCAGCTTAGCATCTGGGACAGGGGGCTATGAGCAGTTCTTC,CASSLASGTGGYEQFF
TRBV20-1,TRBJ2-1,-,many,TGCAGTGCTAGAGGCACGGCCGAGTACAATGAGCAGTTCTTC,CSARGTAEYNEQFF
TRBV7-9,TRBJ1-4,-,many,TGTGCCAGCAGCCAGACAGAGACTACACTGTTTTTT,CASSQTETTLFF
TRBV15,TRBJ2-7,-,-,TGTGCCACCAGCAGAGGTCTGGGGGATGGCGGCGAGCAGTACTTC,CATSRGLGDGGEQYF
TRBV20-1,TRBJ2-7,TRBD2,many,TGCAGTGCTAGAGATTGGACTAGAGGATTTAACGAGCAGTACTTC,CSARDWTRGFNEQYF
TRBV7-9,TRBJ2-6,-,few,TGTGCCAGCAGCTTAGCGCGCCCCTCCCAGCGGGCGTTTTCTGGGGCCAACGTCCTGACTTTC,CASSLARPSQRAFSGANVLTF
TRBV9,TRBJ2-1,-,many,TGTGCCAGCAGCGTAGCCGGTGGGGGAGGCTACAATGAGCAGTTCTTC,CASSVAGGGGYNEQFF
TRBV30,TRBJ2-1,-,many,TGTGCCTGGAGTCGGACATTCGGCTACAATGAGCAGTTCTTC,CAWSRTFGYNEQFF
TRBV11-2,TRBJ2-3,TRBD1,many,TGTGCCAGCAGCTTCAGCCGAGGACAGGGGTTTGGCACAGATACGCAGTATTTT,CASSFSRGQGFGTDTQYF
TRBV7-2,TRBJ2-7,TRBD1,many,TGTGCCAGCAGCACACGGGGGACAGGCCTTTTCTACGAGCAGTACTTC,CASSTRGTGLFYEQYF
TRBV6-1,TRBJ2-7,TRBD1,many,TGTGCCAGCGGGGACAGATTCTACGAGCAGTACTTC,CASGDRFYEQYF
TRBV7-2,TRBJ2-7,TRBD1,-,TGTGCCAGCAGCCAGGGACAGGACTACGAGCAGTACTTC,CASSQGQDYEQYF
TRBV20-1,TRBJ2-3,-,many,TGCAGTGCTAGTTCTAGCACAGATACGCAGTATTTT,CSASSSTDTQYF